The 27 T cell receptor beta chains below all came from one sample that was sequenced in a study of cytomegalovirus exposure and HLA in healthy donors. Profiled with immunoSEQ multiplex PCR; TCRdb holds only in-frame clones, not every one. The sample yields roughly 140,000 clones, 85% to 90% seen once. The source material was PBMCs. The receptors originated from a man aged 18 to 29 in good health and CMV-seropositive.

V and J are TRBV4-1 and TRBJ2-7, with TRBD1 as a possible D gene (6 bases). Germline V gene data show CDR1 as MGHRA and CDR2 as YSYEKL. The CDR3 is 14 amino acids. V lost 3 bases, J lost 3 bases, and 12 bases lay in between. This chain's CDR3 is CASSQDRDNYEQYF. The CDR3 DNA reads TGCGCCAGCAGCCAGGACCGGGACAACTACGAGCAGTACTTC.

The genes are TRBV27 and TRBJ1-5; TRBD1 matches 8 bases. V shed 6 bases, J shed 1 base, and the junction held 5 bases outside the gene matches. The germline V gene has CDR1 MNHEY and CDR2 SMNVEV (reference sequence). The CDR3 consists of 15 residues. The CDR3 loop reads CASRKQGGSNQPQHF. DNA of the CDR3: TGTGCCAGCAGAAAACAGGGGGGGAGCAATCAGCCCCAGCATTTT.

The chain uses TRBV5-6 and TRBJ2-5; TRBD2 is a possible D gene (7 bases). Deletions cut 4 bases from V and 5 bases from J, with 15 bases between. Germline V gene data show CDR1 as SGHDT and CDR2 as YYEEEE. CDR3 length equals 14 residues. The CDR3 bases are TGTGCCAGCAGCAGGGGGGGCGTCCGGGAGACCCAGTACTTC. Its protein is CASSRGGVRETQYF.

The chain carries TRBV2 and TRBJ1-5; D call uncertain. V lost 5 bases and J lost 6, with 5 bases in between. The germline CDR1 and CDR2 sequences are SNHLY and FYNNEI. The CDR3 is 11 residues long. The CDR3 loop is CASSLTQPQHF. CDR3 DNA sequence: TGTGCCAGCAGTCTAACTCAGCCCCAGCATTTT.

This CDR3 reads CASSQGLAGGRTGANVLTF. For the CDR3, the DNA is TGCGCCAGCAGCCAAGGACTAGCGGGAGGTCGTACTGGGGCCAACGTCCTGACTTTC. The chain links TRBV4-1 to TRBJ2-6, with TRBD2 identical over 13 bases. After removal of 1 base from V and 2 bases from J, the junction contained 5 bases not matched to a gene. CDR3 length: 19 amino acids. Germline CDR1 reads MGHRA; CDR2 reads YSYEKL.

V and J are TRBV18 and TRBJ1-5, with 8 bases aligning to TRBD1. The V gene end was trimmed by 4 bases and the J gene end by 6 bases; junction bases not matched to a gene: 20. This CDR3 has 19 residues. Germline-derived CDR1 and CDR2 are KGHSH and LQKENI. CDR3 residues: CASSRTYLGQGSGSQPQHF. DNA for the CDR3: TGTGCCAGCTCACGCACCTACCTAGGACAGGGCAGCGGAAGTCAGCCCCAGCATTTT.

The sample holds a few counts of this clone. As DNA, the CDR3 is TGTGCCAGCAGCTCCCCACAGGTCCTCTCGAACACTGAAGCTTTCTTT. Translating it yields CASSSPQVLSNTEAFF. The V gene is TRBV5-4, the J gene TRBJ1-1, with D maybe TRBD1 (5 bases). The CDR3 has 16 amino acids. Germline V gene sequence: CDR1 SGHNT, CDR2 YYREEE (reference sequence). V was clipped by 3 bases and J by 1 base, with 16 bases between them.

The rearrangement links TRBV21-1 to TRBJ1-6; TRBD1 is taken as the D call from the table, unchecked against the DNA. TRBV21-1 has pseudogene status. This CDR3 region has 16 residues. Here the CDR3 DNA reads TGTGCCAGCAGCAAAGTTGTCAGGGGTTATAATTCACCCCTCCACTTT. Protein: CASSKVVRGYNSPLHF.

The rearrangement links TRBV2 to TRBJ2-3; 9 bases align to TRBD2. In germline, CDR1 is SNHLY, CDR2 FYNNEI. This CDR3 region has 17 residues. The junction had 12 bases not matched to a gene; V was cut back by 7 bases and J by 1 base. CDR3 region: CASTPSDERGGTDTQYF. The CDR3 coding sequence is TGTGCCAGCACCCCGTCGGATGAGCGGGGGGGCACAGATACGCAGTATTTT.

In this sample, this clone turned up a few times. CDR3 amino acids: CASSPGTANTEAFF. In DNA, the CDR3 is TGTGCCAGCAGCCCCGGGACAGCGAACACTGAAGCTTTCTTT. This chain joins TRBV9 and TRBJ1-1; 7 nucleotides agree with TRBD1. From germline, CDR1 is SGDLS and CDR2 YYNGEE. The length of the CDR3 is 14 residues. Trimming cost V 4 bases and J 1 base; bases outside gene matches: 4.

The gene calls are TRBV30 and TRBJ1-2, with D possibly TRBD1 on 6 matching bases. This CDR3 spans 13 amino acids. The germline V gene encodes CDR1 GTSNPN and CDR2 SVGIG (reference sequence). V lost 4 bases and J lost 4, with 13 bases in between. CDR3 in DNA: TGTGCCTGGAAGACAGGTGATCTCTATGGCTACACCTTC. This encodes CAWKTGDLYGYTF.

V is TRBV6-5 and J is TRBJ2-1, with D perhaps matching TRBD1 (6 bases). Germline-derived CDR1 and CDR2 are MNHEY and SVGAGI. The germline V and J ends were trimmed by 0 bases and 7 bases, with 7 bases remaining between them. The CDR3 runs 13 residues. The CDR3 sequence is CASSYSTGNEQFF. CDR3 DNA: TGTGCCAGCAGTTACTCGACAGGAAATGAGCAGTTCTTC.

The chain employs TRBV9 and TRBJ1-2, with 7 bases aligning to TRBD1. The CDR3 has 14 residues. Per germline, CDR1 SGDLS and CDR2 YYNGEE. The trim removed 0 bases at V and 3 bases at J, leaving 2 bases unmatched. The CDR3 loop is CASSVGRGDYGYTF. The CDR3 nucleotides read TGTGCCAGCAGCGTAGGCAGGGGGGACTATGGCTACACCTTC.

The chain combines TRBV27 with TRBJ1-3, with D maybe TRBD1 (6 bases). Per the germline V gene, CDR1 is MNHEY and CDR2 is SMNVEV (reference sequence). The CDR3 consists of 13 residues. V lost 5 bases to trimming and J lost 4 bases, with 9 bases between them. CDR3 coding DNA: TGTGCCAGCAGTACAGGGTTCGGAAACACCATATATTTT. As protein: CASSTGFGNTIYF.

The V gene is TRBV12-2, the J gene TRBJ2-7; TRBD1 is the table's D call, not checked against the DNA. TRBV12-2 is noted as a pseudogene. CDR3 length: 15 amino acids. The CDR3 loop is CASRFPGQNSYEQYF. The CDR3, as DNA: TGTGCAAGTCGCTTCCCGGGACAGAACTCCTACGAGCAGTACTTC.

CDR3 coding DNA: TGTGCCAGCAGTGAGTTGGGAGACGGTGCTAACTATGGCTACACCTTC. Its translation: CASSELGDGANYGYTF. V usage is TRBV2 and J usage is TRBJ1-2, with D hard to call. The CDR3 extends over 16 amino acids. Trimming pared 3 bases from V and 0 bases from J, leaving 14 bases between. CDR1 and CDR2 from the germline V gene are SNHLY and FYNNEI.

This chain connects TRBV9 to TRBJ2-2; the match to TRBD2 covers 7 bases. From germline, CDR1 is SGDLS and CDR2 YYNGEE. Trimming at V came to 4 bases and at J to 7 bases, leaving 16 bases not matched to a gene. The CDR3 is 17 amino acids. DNA of the CDR3: TGTGCCAGCAGCCTTCCCGGGGGGATCCGTCACGGCGGGGAGCTGTTTTTT. This encodes CASSLPGGIRHGGELFF.

CDR3 nucleotide sequence: TGTGCCAGCAGCGGTAGCATACAGGGCTCGGAGGAGACCCAGTACTTC. This encodes CASSGSIQGSEETQYF. This sequence joins TRBV2 and TRBJ2-5, with D possibly TRBD1 on 6 matching bases. The V and J ends lost 6 bases and 5 bases respectively, with 22 bases between them. Germline CDR1 SNHLY, CDR2 FYNNEI. This CDR3 has 16 amino acids. Supplemented by reference TRBV2 and TRBJ2-5, the full variable domain reads EPEVTQTPSHQVTQMGQEVILRCVPISNHLYFYWYRQILGQKVEFLVSFYNNEISEKSEIFDDQFSVERPDGSNFTLKIRSTKLEDSAMYFCASSGSIQGSEETQYFGPGTRLLVL.

The chain has TRBV19 and TRBJ2-1, with D unresolved. The CDR3 covers 12 residues. Germline CDR1 is LNHDA and CDR2 is SQIVND (reference sequence). V was trimmed by 3 bases and J by 8 bases, leaving 8 bases between them. CDR3 in DNA: TGTGCCAGTAGTATTCGCGGCGATGAGCAGTTCTTC. The encoded protein is CASSIRGDEQFF.

The CDR3 DNA reads as TGTGCCTGGGGCCTCTCTCTGGTTGGCTACACCTTC. Protein: CAWGLSLVGYTF. This chain links TRBV30 with TRBJ1-2; no definite D call. This CDR3 spans 12 amino acids. V lost 5 bases and J 7 bases, leaving 14 bases between the germline ends. CDR1 is GTSNPN and CDR2 is SVGIG in the germline V gene (reference sequence).

The gene calls are TRBV5-1 and TRBJ1-2; 9 bases are a match to TRBD1. This CDR3 is 17 amino acids long. V shed 1 base, J shed 1 base, and the junction held 8 bases outside the gene matches. The germline V gene encodes CDR1 SGHRS and CDR2 YFSETQ. This chain's CDR3 is CASSLPTGGTVNYGYTF. CDR3 coding DNA: TGCGCCAGCAGCTTGCCAACAGGGGGCACTGTTAACTATGGCTACACCTTC.

The V call is TRBV5-4, the J call TRBJ2-5; TRBD2 matches at 10 bases. The CDR3 is 16 amino acids. Germline CDR1 and CDR2: SGHNT and YYREEE (reference sequence). J gave up 1 base and V 9 bases, and 12 bases lay outside the gene matches. The CDR3 coding sequence is TGTGCCACCATGGGAGCACTAGCGGGGCCCCAAGAGACCCAGTACTTC. Its protein is CATMGALAGPQETQYF.

V gene TRBV27 combines with J gene TRBJ1-2; tentatively, D is TRBD1 (6 bases). This CDR3 has 12 amino acids. The germline V gene encodes CDR1 MNHEY and CDR2 SMNVEV (reference sequence). Deletions cut 4 bases from V and 8 bases from J, with 11 bases between. The DNA for the CDR3 is TGTGCCAGCAGTTCAGGGGTCGGAGGCTACACCTTC. Amino acids: CASSSGVGGYTF.

This clone was recorded only once. This sequence joins TRBV12-5 and TRBJ2-7, with D perhaps matching TRBD1 (6 bases). This CDR3 contains 17 residues. V was pared by 2 bases and J by 1 base, with 18 bases between. Germline-derived CDR1 and CDR2 are LGHNT and FRNRAP. The CDR3 region has the DNA TGTGCTAGTGGTTTGCGTTTCCCAGGGGTGGTGTCCTACGAGCAGTACTTC. Protein: CASGLRFPGVVSYEQYF.

This clone was recorded only once. The chain links TRBV27 to TRBJ1-1, with 7 bases aligning to TRBD1. Germline V gene lookup returns CDR1 MNHEY and CDR2 SMNVEV (reference sequence). This CDR3 has 14 residues. J lost 0 bases, V lost 8 bases, and 6 bases had no gene match. CDR3: CASWGDSMNTEAFF. Written as DNA, the CDR3 is TGTGCCAGCTGGGGGGACAGCATGAACACTGAAGCTTTCTTT.

The gene calls are TRBV11-3 and TRBJ2-5, with 11 nucleotides matching TRBD1. This CDR3 region has 15 residues. Germline loops: CDR1 SGHNT, CDR2 YENEEA. Losses at the gene ends were 4 bases for V and 7 bases for J; bases not matched to a gene: 8. CDR3 amino acids: CASSSGQGAQVTQYF. CDR3 nucleotides: TGTGCCAGCAGCTCCGGACAGGGGGCCCAGGTGACCCAGTACTTC.

V gene TRBV18 combines with J gene TRBJ2-7, with 9 positions matching TRBD1. Germline assignment: CDR1 KGHSH and CDR2 LQKENI. The CDR3 sequence is 15 residues long. With V trimmed by 2 bases and J by 3 bases, 5 bases remained unmatched. The CDR3 loop is CASSPFKDRGYEQYF. The CDR3 nucleotides are TGTGCCAGCTCACCATTCAAGGACAGGGGCTACGAGCAGTACTTC.